This TCR beta chain was identified in a study of blood T cell repertoires in COVID-19. Under the authors' procedure: Amplification of reference gene primers provided the estimated nucleated cell counts. The protocol was immunoSEQ multiplex PCR, while the TCRdb copy is restricted to in-frame clones and leaves out a portion. V and J calls and clone size come straight from that table; D and trimming were deduced from the DNA. The data show 250,000 to 300,000 clones, 88% seen once. The length of the CDR3 is 14 residues. CDR1 and CDR2 (germline): GTSNPN, SVGIG (reference sequence). V gave up 8 bases and J gave up 1 base, with 15 bases separating them.

Source material: peripheral blood. The rearrangement links TRBV30 to TRBJ1-5; TRBD1 is a possible D gene (6 bases). The sequence derives from a woman aged 25 to 39 with acute or convalescent COVID-19. CDR3 nucleotides: TGTGCCCTGAGGACAGACGCGAGCAATCAGCCCCAGCATTTT. Protein sequence: CALRTDASNQPQHF.